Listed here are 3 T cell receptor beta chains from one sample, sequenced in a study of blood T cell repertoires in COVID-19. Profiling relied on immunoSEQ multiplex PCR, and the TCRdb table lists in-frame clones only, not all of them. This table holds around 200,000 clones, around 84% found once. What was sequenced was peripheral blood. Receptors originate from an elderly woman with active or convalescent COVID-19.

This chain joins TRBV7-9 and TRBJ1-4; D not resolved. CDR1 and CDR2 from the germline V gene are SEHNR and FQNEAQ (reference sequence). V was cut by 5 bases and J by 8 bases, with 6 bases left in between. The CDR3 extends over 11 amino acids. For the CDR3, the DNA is TGTGCCAGCAGCACAGAGGAAAAACTGTTTTTT. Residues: CASSTEEKLFF.

The CDR3 DNA reads as TGCGCCAGCAGCTCTCAGGGAACTGGGGCCAACGTCCTGACTTTC. This codes for CASSSQGTGANVLTF. V is TRBV5-1 and J is TRBJ2-6, with D maybe TRBD1 (5 bases). Per germline, CDR1 SGHRS and CDR2 YFSETQ. The CDR3 has 15 residues. V was cut by 3 bases and J by 2 bases, with 9 bases left in between.

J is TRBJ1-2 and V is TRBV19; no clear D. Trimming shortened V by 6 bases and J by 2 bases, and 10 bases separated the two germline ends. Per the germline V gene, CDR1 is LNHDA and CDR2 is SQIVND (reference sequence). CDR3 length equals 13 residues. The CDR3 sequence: CASRLDLNYGYTF. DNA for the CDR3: TGTGCCAGTAGGTTGGACTTAAACTATGGCTACACCTTC.